A single sample gave rise to the 2 T cell receptor beta chains below, sequenced in a study of blood T cell repertoires in COVID-19. Method: immunoSEQ multiplex PCR; TCRdb's copy keeps in-frame clones and lacks some. The data show more than 350,000 clones, around 89% seen once. The sequenced sample was PBMCs or T cells enriched from blood (not recorded which). These receptors came from a man between 18 and 35 years old who had recovered from COVID-19.

V is TRBV9 and J is TRBJ1-2; 8 bases align to TRBD1. The V gene end was trimmed by 0 bases and the J gene end by 4 bases; junction bases not matched to a gene: 5. Germline V gene sequence: CDR1 SGDLS, CDR2 YYNGEE. The CDR3 is made up of 15 amino acids. CDR3 coding DNA: TGTGCCAGCAGCGTAGGCCAGGGGGCTAGCTATGGCTACACCTTC. Translated, it gives CASSVGQGASYGYTF.

As for this clone: Other DNA sequences within the sample encode an identical CDR3. The chain carries TRBV9 and TRBJ1-2; TRBD1 might be the D (5 bases). CDR3 length: 14 residues. Germline V gene lookup returns CDR1 SGDLS and CDR2 YYNGEE. V lost 0 bases to trimming and J lost 3 bases, with 9 bases between them. The CDR3 loop reads CASSVGGGDYGYTF. For the CDR3, the DNA is TGTGCCAGCAGCGTAGGCGGGGGGGACTATGGCTACACCTTC.